The 20 T cell receptor beta chains reported below all come from one sample, sequenced in a study of blood T cell repertoires in COVID-19. Profiling relied on immunoSEQ multiplex PCR, and the TCRdb table lists in-frame clones only, not all of them. The sample records 310,000 or so clones, 80% to 95% being singletons. Sequenced: peripheral blood. The origin of the receptors is a woman aged 25 to 39 with COVID-19, enrolled during active disease.

J is TRBJ1-1 and V is TRBV5-1; D possibly corresponds to TRBD1 (6 bases). Germline V CDR1 and CDR2: SGHRS, YFSETQ. The CDR3 spans 14 residues. The V end lost 7 bases, the J end lost 0 bases, and 13 bases lay between the germline ends. The CDR3 sequence is CASGSGQLNTEAFF. CDR3 DNA sequence: TGCGCCAGCGGATCCGGACAGCTGAACACTGAAGCTTTCTTT.

There are a few counts of this clone. Other nucleotide sequences from this sample produce the same CDR3. This rearrangement joins TRBV9 to TRBJ1-1; the match to TRBD1 covers 7 bases. CDR3 size: 14 residues. V lost 3 bases to trimming and J lost 3 bases; unmatched junction nucleotides: 5. Germline values: CDR1 SGDLS, CDR2 YYNGEE. The CDR3 loop reads CASSARDSYTEAFF. In nucleotides, the CDR3 is TGTGCCAGCAGCGCCCGGGACAGCTACACTGAAGCTTTCTTT.

The chain couples TRBV27 to TRBJ1-2; TRBD1 might be the D (5 bases). Trimming left V 2 bases short and J 8 bases short, with 15 bases between. CDR3 length equals 14 residues. Germline V gene lookup returns CDR1 MNHEY and CDR2 SMNVEV (reference sequence). The CDR3 reads CASSLGGGLQGYTF. The CDR3 coding sequence is TGTGCCAGCAGTTTAGGGGGGGGATTACAAGGCTACACCTTC.

The V call is TRBV4-2, the J call TRBJ2-2, with 9 bases identical to TRBD2. Germline loops: CDR1 LGHNA, CDR2 YNFKEQ. V lost 0 bases to trimming and J lost 5 bases; unmatched junction nucleotides: 13. This CDR3 is built from 19 residues. CDR3 in DNA: TGTGCCAGCAGCCAAGATGATGGGTCGCTAGCGGGACTGACCGGGGAGCTGTTTTTT. It codes for CASSQDDGSLAGLTGELFF.

This sequence joins TRBV9 and TRBJ1-3; no clear D gene. The ends were cut back, 0 bases at V and 4 bases at J, with 8 bases in the middle. The CDR3 spans 14 residues. CDR1 and CDR2 (germline): SGDLS, YYNGEE. CDR3 protein: CASSVGSEGNTIYF. The CDR3, as DNA: TGTGCCAGCAGCGTAGGCTCAGAAGGAAACACCATATATTTT.

This chain uses TRBV20-1 with TRBJ2-3; TRBD2 matches at 7 bases. The CDR3 spans 14 residues. Germline V gene data show CDR1 as DFQATT and CDR2 as SNEGSKA (reference sequence). J lost 4 bases, V lost 3 bases, and 7 bases had no gene match. In DNA, the CDR3 is TGCAGTGCTAGTAGGGCTGGGAGGGCAGATACGCAGTATTTT. Translating gives CSASRAGRADTQYF.

The chain has TRBV9 and TRBJ2-2; 7 positions agree with TRBD2. The V gene end was trimmed by 3 bases and the J gene end by 1 base; junction bases not matched to a gene: 3. CDR3 length: 15 residues. Germline CDR1 SGDLS, CDR2 YYNGEE. The chain's CDR3 is CASSGASGNTGELFF. For the CDR3, the DNA is TGTGCCAGCAGCGGGGCTAGCGGGAACACCGGGGAGCTGTTTTTT. The full variable domain, completed using reference TRBV9 and TRBJ2-2, is DSGVTQTPKHLITATGQRVTLRCSPRSGDLSVYWYQQSLDQGLQFLIQYYNGEERAKGNILERFSAQQFPDLHSELNLSSLELGDSALYFCASSGASGNTGELFFGEGSRLTVL.

This clone was counted a single time. The chain uses TRBV7-9 and TRBJ1-4, with D perhaps TRBD1 (5 bases). The CDR3 loop spans 13 amino acids. V gave up 4 bases and J gave up 7 bases, with 10 bases separating them. Per the germline V gene, CDR1 is SEHNR and CDR2 is FQNEAQ (reference sequence). The CDR3: CASSSRVAEKLFF. CDR3 bases: TGTGCCAGCAGCTCCAGGGTGGCTGAAAAACTGTTTTTT.

This clone came up a few times. The V call is TRBV28, the J call TRBJ1-1; D unresolved. CDR1 and CDR2 (germline): MDHEN, SYDVKM. V gave up 3 bases and J gave up 1 base, with 18 bases separating them. This CDR3 is built from 17 residues. CDR3: CASSFPLRTDWNTEAFF. The CDR3 nucleotides are TGTGCCAGCAGTTTTCCCCTCCGGACTGATTGGAACACTGAAGCTTTCTTT. The full variable domain, completed using reference TRBV28 and TRBJ1-1, is DVKVTQSSRYLVKRTGEKVFLECVQDMDHENMFWYRQDPGLGLRLIYFSYDVKMKEKGDIPEGYSVSREKKERFSLILESASTNQTSMYLCASSFPLRTDWNTEAFFGQGTRLTVV.

The V gene is TRBV10-3, the J gene TRBJ2-2, with 8 bases identical to TRBD2. The CDR3 spans 15 residues. Trimming at V came to 5 bases and at J to 5 bases, leaving 7 bases not matched to a gene. Germline loops: CDR1 ENHRY, CDR2 SYGVKD. The DNA of the CDR3 is TGTGCCATCAGTCAAACTAGCGGCCCAACCGGGGAGCTGTTTTTT. Translating gives CAISQTSGPTGELFF.

The chain uses TRBV5-6 and TRBJ2-1, with D possibly being TRBD1 (5 bases). Germline loops: CDR1 SGHDT, CDR2 YYEEEE. The length of the CDR3 is 15 residues. Between the trimmed V and J ends, which lost 3 bases and 2 bases, there was a span of 12 bases. The DNA for the CDR3 is TGTGCCAGCAGCTCAACCAGGGTTCCCTACAATGAGCAGTTCTTC. Protein: CASSSTRVPYNEQFF.

This clone came up a few times. The chain carries TRBV5-4 and TRBJ2-6; D not resolved. The germline V gene encodes CDR1 SGHNT and CDR2 YYREEE (reference sequence). The CDR3 has 15 amino acids. The V end was cut by 0 bases, the J end by 1 base, with 5 bases between. Here the CDR3 reads CASSLGVSGANVLTF. As DNA, the CDR3 is TGTGCCAGCAGCTTGGGCGTTTCTGGGGCCAACGTCCTGACTTTC.

The gene calls are TRBV15 and TRBJ1-2; no clear D. V lost 0 bases, J lost 3 bases, and 14 bases lay in between. Germline lookup yields CDR1 LNHNV and CDR2 YYDKDF (reference sequence). The CDR3 sequence is 16 residues long. CDR3 bases: TGTGCCACCAGCAGAGACACCGAAAGGAGCTACTATGGCTACACCTTC. Protein sequence: CATSRDTERSYYGYTF.

The rearrangement joins TRBV27 to TRBJ1-1; maybe TRBD1 (5 bases). The ends were cut back, 5 bases at V and 1 base at J, with 11 bases in the middle. CDR1 is MNHEY and CDR2 is SMNVEV in the germline V gene (reference sequence). CDR3 length equals 14 residues. The CDR3 DNA is TGTGCCAGCAGTCTGGGACTGCCGAACACTGAAGCTTTCTTT. Amino acid sequence: CASSLGLPNTEAFF.

The V and J genes are TRBV28 and TRBJ1-5, with a tentative D call TRBD1 (6 bases). Germline CDR1 reads MDHEN; CDR2 reads SYDVKM. The V gene lost 6 bases and the J gene lost 0 bases, with 21 bases spanning the gap. The CDR3 length is 18 residues. This chain's CDR3 is CASSSLSGAVDSNQPQHF. In nucleotides, the CDR3 is TGTGCCAGCAGCTCCTTGTCAGGGGCCGTAGATAGCAATCAGCCCCAGCATTTT.

This clone has just one count. The rearrangement links TRBV28 to TRBJ1-2, with TRBD1 identical over 8 bases. Germline lookup yields CDR1 MDHEN and CDR2 SYDVKM. CDR3 length: 16 amino acids. The trim removed 5 bases at V and 2 bases at J, leaving 10 bases unmatched. The CDR3 protein is CASSTRTGTTNYGYTF. CDR3 coding DNA: TGTGCCAGCAGTACGAGGACAGGGACTACCAACTATGGCTACACCTTC.

This clone turned up a few times. V is TRBV15 and J is TRBJ1-2; the match to TRBD1 covers 7 bases. Looked up from germline, CDR1 is LNHNV and CDR2 is YYDKDF (reference sequence). V shed 1 base, J shed 4 bases, and the junction held 6 bases outside the gene matches. This CDR3 is built from 15 residues. CDR3 protein: CATSRVGTGAYGYTF. The CDR3, as DNA: TGTGCCACCAGCAGAGTAGGTACAGGGGCCTATGGCTACACCTTC.

The gene calls are TRBV7-8 and TRBJ1-5, with D unclear. The V gene's germline CDR1 is SGHVS and CDR2 FQNEAQ. V lost 2 bases, J lost 5 bases, and 13 bases lay in between. This CDR3 spans 15 amino acids. The CDR3 region has the DNA TGTGCCAGCAGCTTAAAATACGGGTATGATCAGCCCCAGCATTTT. This gives the protein CASSLKYGYDQPQHF.

As DNA, the CDR3 is TGTGCCAGCAGCTTCTCAGCTAATGAAAAACTGTTTTTT. Translating it yields CASSFSANEKLFF. The chain links TRBV7-8 to TRBJ1-4; D is unclear. The CDR3 covers 13 residues. Germline CDR1 reads SGHVS; CDR2 reads FQNEAQ. V gave up 3 bases and J gave up 3 bases, with 5 bases separating them.

This chain uses TRBV6-6 with TRBJ1-1, with TRBD1 identical over 9 bases. CDR1 MNHNY and CDR2 SVGAGI come from the germline V gene (reference sequence). The length of the CDR3 is 15 residues. V shed 2 bases and J 1 base; nucleotides not matched to a gene: 2. The CDR3 loop reads CASSYGQGSNTEAFF. DNA of the CDR3: TGTGCCAGCAGTTACGGACAGGGGTCGAACACTGAAGCTTTCTTT.